Listed here are 31 T cell receptor beta chains from one sample, sequenced in a study of shared clonotypes between healthy human individuals. TCRdb keeps only in-frame clones here, not all; method: immunoSEQ multiplex PCR. Of around 720,000 clones in the sample, around 73% were seen once. The sequenced sample consisted of memory CD4+ T cells sorted from blood. Described subset: CD45RA-negative fraction. Every receptor here comes from a woman younger than 45 in good health.

The chain employs TRBV5-1 and TRBJ2-3; TRBD2 matches at 12 bases. Germline CDR1 SGHRS, CDR2 YFSETQ. The CDR3 has 16 residues. V gave up 3 bases and J gave up 2 bases; unmatched junction bases: 4. This CDR3 is CASSSGLAGITDTQYF. Written as DNA, the CDR3 is TGCGCCAGCAGCTCTGGACTAGCGGGGATCACAGATACGCAGTATTTT.

The V call is TRBV19, the J call TRBJ2-2, with unresolved D. From germline, CDR1 is LNHDA and CDR2 SQIVND (reference sequence). Between the trimmed V and J ends, which lost 5 bases and 3 bases, there was a span of 13 bases. This CDR3 contains 15 residues. The DNA for the CDR3 is TGTGCCAGTAGTCGAAGCAGGACGGACACCGGGGAGCTGTTTTTT. This sequence encodes CASSRSRTDTGELFF.

As to this clone: The same CDR3 also results from other DNA sequences found in this sample. The chain combines TRBV10-3 with TRBJ2-7; 10 bases fit TRBD1. The CDR3 is 14 amino acids. The J segment lost 2 bases and the V segment lost 5 bases, leaving 3 bases of the junction unmatched. Germline V CDR1 and CDR2: ENHRY, SYGVKD. The CDR3 DNA is TGTGCCATCAGTTCGGGGACAGGGGCCTACGAGCAGTACTTC. This sequence encodes CAISSGTGAYEQYF.

The chain recombines TRBV2 with TRBJ2-7, with 8 bases matching TRBD2. V gave up 7 bases and J gave up 2 bases; unmatched junction bases: 7. The CDR3 contains 14 residues. Germline V gene data show CDR1 as SNHLY and CDR2 as FYNNEI. CDR3 residues: CASNPGGSPYEQYF. DNA for the CDR3: TGTGCCAGCAACCCGGGAGGGAGCCCCTACGAGCAGTACTTC. The variable domain in full, with the rest retrieved from reference TRBV2 and TRBJ2-7, is EPEVTQTPSHQVTQMGQEVILRCVPISNHLYFYWYRQILGQKVEFLVSFYNNEISEKSEIFDDQFSVERPDGSNFTLKIRSTKLEDSAMYFCASNPGGSPYEQYFGPGTRLTVT.

The gene calls are TRBV27 and TRBJ2-7; D gene uncertain. Looked up from germline, CDR1 is MNHEY and CDR2 is SMNVEV (reference sequence). V was shortened by 5 bases and J by 2 bases, with 10 bases between the two germline ends. This CDR3 has 13 amino acids. The CDR3 sequence is CASSAGTAYEQYF. The CDR3 coding sequence is TGTGCCAGCAGTGCCGGTACAGCCTACGAGCAGTACTTC.

The rearrangement uses TRBV30 and TRBJ2-7; TRBD1 agrees at 8 bases. CDR3 length: 17 residues. The junction had 20 bases not matched to a gene; V was cut back by 5 bases and J by 5 bases. Germline CDR1 and CDR2: GTSNPN and SVGIG (reference sequence). CDR3 DNA: TGTGCCTGGGCCAAGGGGGCGGTTAACAGGGGGTATAACGAGCAGTACTTC. It translates to CAWAKGAVNRGYNEQYF.

This chain joins TRBV5-6 and TRBJ1-2, with a tentative D call TRBD1 (5 bases). Trimming left V 4 bases short and J 8 bases short, with 18 bases between. This CDR3 spans 14 amino acids. CDR1 and CDR2 from the germline V gene are SGHDT and YYEEEE. CDR3 DNA: TGTGCCAGCAGCCCGATCTCGGGGCCGGGCGGCTACACCTTC. Translated, it gives CASSPISGPGGYTF.

As for this clone: A single base is all that separates this from a far larger clone, so a read error is likely. The chain links TRBV7-3 to TRBJ1-1, with 8 bases matching TRBD1. The CDR3 spans 14 residues. The V segment lost 3 bases and the J segment 1 base; nucleotides outside the gene matches: 1. Germline V lookup: CDR1 SGHTA, CDR2 FQGTGA. CDR3 residues: CASSFQGANTEAFF. In DNA, the CDR3 is TGTGCCAGCAGCTTCCAGGGGGCGAACACTGAAGCTTTCTTT.

The V and J genes are TRBV10-3 and TRBJ2-7; TRBD1 matches 7 bases. Trimming cost V 4 bases and J 5 bases; bases outside gene matches: 14. The germline gives CDR1 ENHRY, CDR2 SYGVKD. The CDR3 contains 16 residues. For the CDR3, the DNA is TGTGCCATCAGTGTTTCCCGGGACAGCGGCAGGGACGAGCAGTACTTC. As protein: CAISVSRDSGRDEQYF.

V usage is TRBV7-9 and J usage is TRBJ2-7; 7 bases map to TRBD2. J lost 4 bases, V lost 0 bases, and 9 bases had no gene match. The CDR3 loop spans 16 amino acids. From germline, CDR1 is SEHNR and CDR2 FQNEAQ (reference sequence). The CDR3 protein is CASSLASGLGRYEQYF. The CDR3 coding sequence is TGTGCCAGCAGCTTAGCCTCCGGACTAGGTCGTTACGAGCAGTACTTC.

V is TRBV13 and J is TRBJ2-5; a possible D gene is TRBD2 (5 bases). The J call may be faulty, since TRBJ2-7 better matches the DNA end. CDR1 is PRHDT and CDR2 is FYEKMQ in the germline V gene (reference sequence). The length of the CDR3 is 15 residues. The DNA of the CDR3 is TGTGCCAGCAGCCGCAGACCGGAGGCGGGCTACGAGCAGTACTTC. Its translation: CASSRRPEAGYEQYF.

The chain couples TRBV5-6 to TRBJ2-2, with D unresolved. The V end lost 0 bases, the J end lost 5 bases, and 5 bases lay between the germline ends. The germline V gene has CDR1 SGHDT and CDR2 YYEEEE. This CDR3 spans 13 amino acids. The CDR3 spells CASSLDPTGELFF. The CDR3 region has the DNA TGTGCCAGCAGCTTGGACCCTACCGGGGAGCTGTTTTTT. Together with reference TRBV5-6 and TRBJ2-2, the CDR3 gives the full variable domain: DAGVTQSPTHLIKTRGQQVTLRCSPKSGHDTVSWYQQALGQGPQFIFQYYEEEERQRGNFPDRFSGHQFPNYSSELNVNALLLGDSALYLCASSLDPTGELFFGEGSRLTVL.

This clone was seen a handful of times. At the DNA level, this CDR3 is encoded by other sequences in the same sample as well. The rearrangement uses TRBV20-1 and TRBJ2-7, with unresolved D. V was shortened by 5 bases and J by 3 bases, with 8 bases between the two germline ends. The CDR3 is made up of 11 amino acids. Germline-derived CDR1 and CDR2 are DFQATT and SNEGSKA (reference sequence). As DNA, the CDR3 is TGCAGTGCTTCCGGCCACTACGAGCAGTACTTC. It specifies CSASGHYEQYF.

The rearrangement joins TRBV4-1 to TRBJ2-3; 8 bases line up with TRBD2. The CDR3 is 19 amino acids. The V gene's germline CDR1 is MGHRA and CDR2 YSYEKL. With V trimmed by 4 bases and J by 4 bases, 19 bases remained unmatched. CDR3 nucleotide sequence: TGCGCCAGCAGCCGCACCGCCCGGGGGGGGAGGGCAGTCGCAGATACGCAGTATTTT. Its translation is CASSRTARGGRAVADTQYF.

The chain is built from TRBV30 and TRBJ1-1, with TRBD1 as a possible D gene (6 bases). V was shortened by 4 bases and J by 2 bases, with 11 bases between the two germline ends. CDR1 GTSNPN and CDR2 SVGIG come from the germline V gene (reference sequence). The CDR3 loop spans 13 amino acids. CDR3 residues: CAWIRTANTEAFF. CDR3 bases: TGTGCCTGGATCAGGACAGCCAACACTGAAGCTTTCTTT.

The chain combines TRBV2 with TRBJ1-2; D call uncertain. Germline V CDR1 and CDR2: SNHLY, FYNNEI. Trimming stripped 4 bases from V and 4 bases from J, with 13 bases between. This CDR3 contains 14 residues. The CDR3 nucleotides read TGTGCCAGCAGTGCTTCCTTTCGAGGCTATGGCTACACCTTC. Translated: CASSASFRGYGYTF.

The V call is TRBV4-2, the J call TRBJ1-1; perhaps TRBD1 as D (6 bases). Trimming left V 4 bases short and J 6 bases short, with 15 bases between. This CDR3 is built from 14 residues. Germline V gene lookup returns CDR1 LGHNA and CDR2 YNFKEQ. Written as DNA, the CDR3 is TGTGCCAGCAGCCCCTCCACAGGGCTAGCTGAAGCTTTCTTT. Its protein product is CASSPSTGLAEAFF.

The chain links TRBV7-2 to TRBJ2-5; TRBD2 matches 8 bases. Losses at the gene ends were 2 bases for V and 7 bases for J; bases not matched to a gene: 15. The CDR3 has 17 residues. Germline lookup yields CDR1 SGHTA and CDR2 FQGNSA. CDR3 DNA: TGTGCCAGCAGCTTATACGGGGGGGCAGGGGCCCCTAGGACCCAGTACTTC. Translation: CASSLYGGAGAPRTQYF.

V and J are TRBV19 and TRBJ2-2; 14 bases are a match to TRBD2. From germline, CDR1 is LNHDA and CDR2 SQIVND (reference sequence). Trimming cost V 5 bases and J 3 bases; bases outside gene matches: 2. This CDR3 comprises 16 residues. CDR3 nucleotides: TGTGCCAGTAGTTCGGGACTAGCGGGGGACACCGGGGAGCTGTTTTTT. Translating it yields CASSSGLAGDTGELFF.

The V and J genes are TRBV7-3 and TRBJ1-1; TRBD1 matches at 8 bases. V was clipped by 6 bases and J by 4 bases; unmatched bases: 4. CDR1 and CDR2 (germline): SGHTA, FQGTGA. There are 13 residues in the CDR3. CDR3 coding DNA: TGTGCCAGCAGACCGACAGGGGTCACTGAAGCTTTCTTT. It encodes CASRPTGVTEAFF.

This chain joins TRBV2 and TRBJ2-7; perhaps TRBD2 as D (6 bases). V was pared by 6 bases and J by 5 bases, with 20 bases between. CDR1 SNHLY and CDR2 FYNNEI come from the germline V gene. CDR3 length: 15 residues. The CDR3 bases are TGTGCCAGCAGCGAGCATATCTGGAGGGCCGACGAGCAGTACTTC. Amino acids: CASSEHIWRADEQYF.

This sequence joins TRBV6-1 and TRBJ2-7; 11 bases fit TRBD2. In germline, CDR1 is MNHNS, CDR2 SASEGT. CDR3 size: 15 residues. J was trimmed by 2 bases and V by 4 bases; bases with no gene match: 4. The chain's CDR3 is CASSVRTSGPYEQYF. The CDR3 bases are TGTGCCAGCAGTGTAAGGACTAGCGGGCCCTACGAGCAGTACTTC.

This sequence joins TRBV5-8 and TRBJ2-3; perhaps D is TRBD1 or TRBD2 (6 bases each). CDR1 is SGHTS, CDR2 YDEGEE, per germline. The CDR3 length is 15 residues. With 3 bases removed from V and 7 bases from J, the gap between germline ends came to 18 bases. The CDR3 loop is CASSSGVGGVNTQYF. The CDR3 nucleotides are TGTGCCAGCAGCTCGGGAGTAGGGGGAGTGAATACGCAGTATTTT.

The count of this clone is one. The rearrangement links TRBV15 to TRBJ2-1, with D perhaps matching TRBD2 (5 bases). The CDR3 length is 16 residues. Between the trimmed V and J ends, which lost 2 bases and 9 bases, there was a span of 20 bases. Germline V lookup: CDR1 LNHNV, CDR2 YYDKDF (reference sequence). CDR3 bases: TGTGCCACCAGCAGAACCCCCCCTACTAGTTCCGGTGAGCAGTTCTTC. It specifies CATSRTPPTSSGEQFF.

The J gene is TRBJ2-7, the V gene TRBV11-2; no clear D. With 5 bases removed from V and 2 bases from J, the gap between germline ends came to 13 bases. Germline lookup yields CDR1 SGHAT and CDR2 FQNNGV. The CDR3 runs to 14 residues. The CDR3 nucleotides read TGTGCCAGCAGCCCGACTCCCTTTACCTACGAGCAGTACTTC. It yields the protein CASSPTPFTYEQYF.

This clone was observed many times. The rearrangement joins TRBV5-1 to TRBJ1-3; maybe TRBD1 (5 bases). Germline V CDR1 and CDR2: SGHRS, YFSETQ. CDR3 length: 14 amino acids. V dropped 5 bases and J dropped 0 bases, with 9 bases sitting between them. The CDR3: CASSDSFSGNTIYF. The CDR3 nucleotides are TGCGCCAGCAGTGACAGTTTCTCTGGAAACACCATATATTTT. The full variable domain, in which reference TRBV5-1 and TRBJ1-3 provide the parts outside the CDR3, is KAGVTQTPRYLIKTRGQQVTLSCSPISGHRSVSWYQQTPGQGLQFLFEYFSETQRNKGNFPGRFSGRQFSNSRSEMNVSTLELGDSALYLCASSDSFSGNTIYFGEGSWLTVV.

This chain connects TRBV2 to TRBJ2-1, with a possible D match to TRBD2 (5 bases). Trimming took 3 bases from V and 5 from J, leaving 14 bases between them. The CDR3 consists of 15 residues. In germline, CDR1 is SNHLY, CDR2 FYNNEI. CDR3 nucleotide sequence: TGTGCCAGCAGTGACCCTAGCAAGTCGGACAATGAGCAGTTCTTC. It is translated as CASSDPSKSDNEQFF.

The chain couples TRBV5-8 to TRBJ1-4; 8 bases are shared with TRBD1. The CDR3 consists of 14 residues. J was trimmed by 4 bases and V by 3 bases; bases with no gene match: 2. Per the germline V gene, CDR1 is SGHTS and CDR2 is YDEGEE. CDR3: CASSWTGFNEKLFF. DNA of the CDR3: TGTGCCAGCAGCTGGACAGGGTTTAATGAAAAACTGTTTTTT.

With respect to this clone: Since a far larger clone is one base different, this is likely a read error. Other DNA sequences from this sample encode an identical CDR3 as well. V is TRBV7-2 and J is TRBJ2-7, with TRBD2 identical over 7 bases. This CDR3 contains 14 residues. J was trimmed by 0 bases and V by 3 bases; bases with no gene match: 2. Germline loops: CDR1 SGHTA, CDR2 FQGNSA. The DNA of the CDR3 is TGTGCCAGCAGCTTGCAGCGGGACTCCTACGAGCAGTACTTC. Its translation: CASSLQRDSYEQYF.

The chain uses TRBV5-1 and TRBJ2-2; D may match TRBD1 or TRBD2 (6 bases each). This CDR3 spans 13 amino acids. Germline assignment: CDR1 SGHRS and CDR2 YFSETQ. V was pared by 8 bases and J by 5 bases, with 13 bases between. The CDR3 is CASQRGDTGELFF. CDR3 bases: TGCGCCAGTCAAAGGGGGGATACCGGGGAGCTGTTTTTT.

This clone was counted once. This CDR3 is also generated by other DNA sequences in the sample. V usage is TRBV29-1 and J usage is TRBJ1-1, with a weak D call TRBD1 (5 bases). V lost 1 base and J 0 bases, leaving 6 bases between the germline ends. This CDR3 has 13 amino acids. Per the germline V gene, CDR1 is SQVTM and CDR2 is ANQGSEA. The DNA for the CDR3 is TGCAGCGTTGAAGGACAGATGAACACTGAAGCTTTCTTT. Translation gives CSVEGQMNTEAFF.